This T cell receptor (beta chain) comes out of a study of hypomethylating agent response in myelodysplastic syndrome. Background on the study: TET2 mutation, the most common, occurred in about 45% of the 11 patients.

The germline V and J ends were trimmed by 6 bases and 4 bases, with 12 bases remaining between them. The germline V gene has CDR1 MDHEN and CDR2 SYDVKM. The CDR3 spans 14 residues. Sequencing was performed with immunoSEQ multiplex PCR; in TCRdb, only in-frame clones are kept and a portion is missing. The sample gives thousands of clones, approximately 81% of which show up once; 26% is in the top ten. About this clone: Its antigen is unidentified.

Findings of the study overall: Lack of age-matching between healthy donors and MDS patients could bias comparison. Only approximately ten patients were analyzed in this small cohort.

The source was bone marrow, collected before or after starting hypomethylating agent treatment for myelodysplastic syndrome (not recorded which). This receptor was identified in a human donor with myelodysplastic syndrome. The chain joins TRBV28 to TRBJ2-2, with a tentative D call TRBD1 (6 bases). The CDR3 bases are TGTGCCAGCAGAGGGGACATTGGCACCGGGGAGCTGTTTTTT. It specifies CASRGDIGTGELFF.